Listed below are T cell receptor beta chains from one sample, sequenced in a study of T-cell memory formation after mild COVID-19. TCRdb re-derived calls from the 5' RACE reads in MiXCR, one entry per CDR3 protein. The sample has some 190,000 distinct CDR3 sequences; around 20% are singletons. The sequenced sample consisted of PBMCs or a T cell subset sorted from them (not recorded which). All receptors come from an adult woman who had mild COVID-19 (a few samples of this study predate the infection). Cell type and time point are not known. Both conserved end residues are part of each CDR3. A D gene is named only where the DNA matches it firmly. The listing skips clone size in some rows; elsewhere it reads once, few, many or a size class.

length	V	J	size	D	CDR3	DNA
11	TRBV30	TRBJ2-1	NA	NA	CAWSVRSEQFF	TGTGCCTGGAGTGTCCGGAGCGAGCAGTTCTTC
16	TRBV7-6	TRBJ2-3	few	NA	CASSPTSIYSTDTQYF	TGTGCCAGCAGCCCAACCTCCATTTACAGCACAGATACGCAGTATTTT
15	TRBV10-3	TRBJ2-1	NA	TRBD2	CAISGLAGGPNEQFF	TGTGCCATCAGCGGACTAGCGGGAGGGCCCAATGAGCAGTTCTTC
14	TRBV19	TRBJ1-5	NA	NA	CASSRHWVNQPQHF	TGTGCCAGTAGTCGACATTGGGTGAATCAGCCCCAGCATTTT
13	TRBV24-1	TRBJ2-2	NA	NA	CATSPGNTGELFF	TGTGCCACCAGTCCGGGAAACACCGGGGAGCTGTTTTTT
16	TRBV11-2	TRBJ2-5	NA	TRBD2	CASSLDRTGGGETQYF	TGTGCCAGCAGCTTAGACCGGACGGGAGGTGGAGAGACCCAGTACTTC
14	TRBV5-1	TRBJ1-6	NA	TRBD1	CASSPGQGSAPLHF	TGCGCCAGCAGCCCGGGACAGGGATCGGCACCCCTCCACTTT
12	TRBV20-1	TRBJ1-2	few	NA	CSASQGTRGYTF	TGCAGTGCTTCACAGGGAACGAGGGGCTACACCTTC
14	TRBV20-1	TRBJ2-5	NA	TRBD2	CSAPSGIGGETQYF	TGCAGTGCTCCTAGCGGGATCGGAGGAGAGACCCAGTACTTC
18	TRBV4-3	TRBJ1-1	few	TRBD1	CASSQGLPGTGGNTEAFF	TGCGCCAGCAGCCAAGGTCTCCCGGGGACAGGGGGTAACACTGAAGCTTTCTTT
15	TRBV11-3	TRBJ2-7	NA	NA	CASSLQVGSSYEQYF	TGTGCCAGCAGCCTCCAGGTTGGGAGCTCCTACGAGCAGTACTTC
16	TRBV9	TRBJ2-2	NA	NA	CASSPSGQGFLGELFF	TGTGCCAGCAGCCCGTCCGGGCAGGGATTTCTAGGGGAGCTGTTTTTT
13	TRBV12-3/TRBV12-4	TRBJ1-1	NA	TRBD1	CASSGQGALEAFF	TGTGCCAGCAGCGGACAGGGGGCTTTGGAAGCTTTCTTT
11	TRBV20-1	TRBJ2-5	NA	NA	CSAIKVRGQYF	TGCAGTGCTATTAAAGTGAGAGGCCAGTACTTC
14	TRBV6-2/TRBV6-3	TRBJ1-1	few	TRBD1	CASSFRDRGTEAFF	TGTGCCAGCAGTTTCCGGGACAGGGGCACTGAAGCTTTCTTT
18	TRBV7-8	TRBJ1-5	NA	TRBD1	CASSLRPPGQKMDQPQHF	TGTGCCAGCAGCTTACGCCCCCCGGGACAGAAGATGGATCAGCCCCAGCATTTT
15	TRBV4-3	TRBJ1-2	many	NA	CASSQDPLLGKGYTF	TGCGCCAGCAGCCAAGATCCCCTTCTAGGAAAAGGCTACACCTTC
13	TRBV2	TRBJ2-7	few	NA	CASYREITGEQYF	TGTGCCAGCTACCGGGAGATAACGGGGGAGCAGTACTTC
15	TRBV12-3/TRBV12-4	TRBJ1-5	NA	NA	CASSPQGLGNQPQHF	TGTGCCAGCAGTCCCCAGGGGCTAGGAAATCAGCCCCAGCATTTT
15	TRBV5-1	TRBJ1-1	NA	NA	CASSTHPGQNTEAFF	TGCGCCAGCAGCACCCATCCGGGACAAAACACTGAAGCTTTCTTT
17	TRBV5-1	TRBJ1-2	NA	NA	CASSLESVSGAVLGYTF	TGCGCCAGCAGCTTGGAATCCGTGTCGGGGGCGGTTCTCGGCTACACCTTC
17	TRBV7-9	TRBJ2-6	NA	NA	CASRNPPWGSGANVLTF	TGTGCCAGCAGGAACCCCCCTTGGGGCTCTGGGGCCAACGTCCTGACTTTC
13	TRBV2	TRBJ1-1	NA	NA	CASSGSANTEAFF	TGTGCCAGCAGTGGGAGCGCGAACACTGAAGCTTTCTTT
14	TRBV12-3/TRBV12-4	TRBJ1-5	few	TRBD1	CASRDTGGNQPQHF	TGTGCCAGCAGGGATACAGGGGGGAATCAGCCCCAGCATTTT
17	TRBV20-1	TRBJ2-1	NA	TRBD2	CSARDPGTRGIYNEQFF	TGCAGTGCTAGAGATCCAGGGACTAGGGGTATCTACAATGAGCAGTTCTTC
13	TRBV3-1	TRBJ2-1	few	TRBD1	CASGRDSYNEQFF	TGTGCCAGCGGACGGGACAGCTACAATGAGCAGTTCTTC
14	TRBV2	TRBJ1-2	NA	TRBD1	CASSGDRGLDGYTF	TGTGCCAGCAGTGGAGACAGGGGGCTTGATGGCTACACCTTC
15	TRBV7-9	TRBJ2-3	few	NA	CASSSRPGRTDTQYF	TGTGCCAGCAGCTCCCGGCCAGGGCGAACAGATACGCAGTATTTT
18	TRBV6-5	TRBJ2-3	few	TRBD2	CASSYTPGRGASTDTQYF	TGTGCCAGCAGTTATACTCCTGGGCGGGGGGCGAGCACAGATACGCAGTATTTT
16	TRBV6-2/TRBV6-3	TRBJ2-2	many	NA	CASSYSKAPAGGELFF	TGTGCCAGCAGTTACTCCAAAGCCCCGGCCGGCGGGGAGCTGTTTTTT
15	TRBV7-9	TRBJ1-1	NA	TRBD1	CASSGLLQGASTAFF	TGTGCCAGCAGCGGATTATTGCAGGGGGCAAGTACTGCTTTCTTT
18	TRBV28	TRBJ2-6	few	NA	CASSFPGQGRSGANVLTF	TGTGCCAGCAGTTTCCCTGGGCAGGGACGCTCTGGGGCCAACGTCCTGACTTTC
14	TRBV20-1	TRBJ2-7	many	NA	CSAIISGPPYEQYF	TGCAGTGCTATAATTAGCGGCCCTCCCTACGAGCAGTACTTC
14	TRBV20-1	TRBJ2-3	NA	NA	CSARSTGRTHTQYF	TGCAGTGCTAGATCGACGGGCCGCACGCATACGCAGTATTTT
14	TRBV6-2/TRBV6-3	TRBJ1-2	NA	NA	CASSPTPTGYGYTF	TGTGCCAGCAGTCCTACTCCGACAGGCTATGGCTACACCTTC
15	TRBV5-6	TRBJ1-5	many	TRBD1	CASSLWDRYNQPQHF	TGTGCCAGCAGCCTTTGGGACAGGTACAATCAGCCCCAGCATTTT